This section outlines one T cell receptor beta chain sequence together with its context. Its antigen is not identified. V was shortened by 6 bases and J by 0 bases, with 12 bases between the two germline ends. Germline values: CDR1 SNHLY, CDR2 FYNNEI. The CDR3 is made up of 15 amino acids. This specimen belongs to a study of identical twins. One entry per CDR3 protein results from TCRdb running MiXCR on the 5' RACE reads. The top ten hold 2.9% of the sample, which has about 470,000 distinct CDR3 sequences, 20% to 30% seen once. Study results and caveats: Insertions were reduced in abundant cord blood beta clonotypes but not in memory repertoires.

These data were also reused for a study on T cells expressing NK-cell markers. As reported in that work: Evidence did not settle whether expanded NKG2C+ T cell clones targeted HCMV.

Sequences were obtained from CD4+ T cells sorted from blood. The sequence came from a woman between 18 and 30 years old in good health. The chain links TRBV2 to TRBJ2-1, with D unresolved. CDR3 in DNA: TGTGCCAGCAGGGGTGGGATGAGCTCCTACAATGAGCAGTTCTTC. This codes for CASRGGMSSYNEQFF.